The TCR beta chain described here comes from a study of cytomegalovirus exposure and HLA in healthy donors. PCR employed 60 Vbeta and 13 Jbeta primers. This table comes from immunoSEQ multiplex PCR, and its TCRdb copy is limited to in-frame clones, with some not included. The sample contains roughly 160,000 clones, approximately 80% of which appear only once. The CDR3 covers 13 residues. CDR1 and CDR2 from the germline V gene are SQVTM and ANQGSEA. The V and J ends lost 8 bases and 6 bases, in that order; junction bases with no gene match: 8. The sample taken for sequencing was PBMCs. V gene TRBV29-1 combines with J gene TRBJ2-1; 9 bases fit TRBD2. This receptor was taken from a woman between 50 and 59 years old in good health and CMV-seronegative. DNA for the CDR3: TGCAGCCACTCGACTAGCGGACCCAATGAGCAGTTCTTC. Translated: CSHSTSGPNEQFF.